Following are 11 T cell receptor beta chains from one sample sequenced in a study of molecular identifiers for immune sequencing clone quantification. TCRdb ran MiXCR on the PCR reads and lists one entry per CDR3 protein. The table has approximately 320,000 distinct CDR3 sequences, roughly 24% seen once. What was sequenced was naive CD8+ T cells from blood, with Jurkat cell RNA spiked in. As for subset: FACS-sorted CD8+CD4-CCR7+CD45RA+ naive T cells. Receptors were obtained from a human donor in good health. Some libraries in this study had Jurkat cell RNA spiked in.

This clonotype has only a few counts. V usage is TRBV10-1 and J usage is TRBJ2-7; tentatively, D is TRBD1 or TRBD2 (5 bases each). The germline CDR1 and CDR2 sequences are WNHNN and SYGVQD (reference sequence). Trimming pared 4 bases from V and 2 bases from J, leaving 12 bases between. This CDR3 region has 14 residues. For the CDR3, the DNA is TGCGCCAGCAGTGGGGGGAACAGCCCCTACGAGCAGTACTTC. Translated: CASSGGNSPYEQYF.

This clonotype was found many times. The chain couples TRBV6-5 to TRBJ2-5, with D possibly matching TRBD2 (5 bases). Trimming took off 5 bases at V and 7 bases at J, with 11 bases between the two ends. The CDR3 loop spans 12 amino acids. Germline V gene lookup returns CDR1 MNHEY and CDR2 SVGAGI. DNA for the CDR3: TGTGCCAGCAGTGCGGACTCGCGGACCCAGTACTTC. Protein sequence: CASSADSRTQYF.

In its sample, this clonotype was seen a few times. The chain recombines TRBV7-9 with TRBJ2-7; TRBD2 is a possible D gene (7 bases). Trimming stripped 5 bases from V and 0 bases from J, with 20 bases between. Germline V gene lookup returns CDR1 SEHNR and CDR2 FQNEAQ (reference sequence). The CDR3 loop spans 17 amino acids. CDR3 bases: TGTGCCAGCAGCCCCGGCCACAAGGGGGGGAGCTCCTACGAGCAGTACTTC. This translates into CASSPGHKGGSSYEQYF.

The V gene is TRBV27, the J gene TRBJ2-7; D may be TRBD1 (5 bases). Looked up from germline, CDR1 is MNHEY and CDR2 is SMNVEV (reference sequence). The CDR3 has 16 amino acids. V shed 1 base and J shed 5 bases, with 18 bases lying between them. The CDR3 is CASSLLGVKGMDEQYF. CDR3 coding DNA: TGTGCCAGCAGTTTATTAGGGGTTAAGGGAATGGACGAGCAGTACTTC.

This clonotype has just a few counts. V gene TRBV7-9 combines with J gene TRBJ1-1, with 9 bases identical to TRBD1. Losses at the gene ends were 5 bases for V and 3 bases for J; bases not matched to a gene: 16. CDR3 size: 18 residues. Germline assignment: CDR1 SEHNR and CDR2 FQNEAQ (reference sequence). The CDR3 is CASSGQQGARPGDTEAFF. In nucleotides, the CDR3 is TGTGCCAGCAGCGGTCAACAGGGGGCCCGGCCGGGGGACACTGAAGCTTTCTTT. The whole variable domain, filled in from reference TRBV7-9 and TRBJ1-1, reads DTGVSQNPRHKITKRGQNVTFRCDPISEHNRLYWYRQTLGQGPEFLTYFQNEAQLEKSRLLSDRFSAERPKGSFSTLEIQRTEQGDSAMYLCASSGQQGARPGDTEAFFGQGTRLTVV.

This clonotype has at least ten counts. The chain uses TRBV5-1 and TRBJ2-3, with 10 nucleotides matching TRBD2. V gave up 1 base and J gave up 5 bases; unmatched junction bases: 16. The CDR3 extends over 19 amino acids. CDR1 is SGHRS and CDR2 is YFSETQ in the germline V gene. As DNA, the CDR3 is TGCGCCAGCAGCTTGCCAATCCCGGGACTAGCGAGGCAAGGAGATACGCAGTATTTT. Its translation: CASSLPIPGLARQGDTQYF. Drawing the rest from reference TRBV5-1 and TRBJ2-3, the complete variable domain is KAGVTQTPRYLIKTRGQQVTLSCSPISGHRSVSWYQQTPGQGLQFLFEYFSETQRNKGNFPGRFSGRQFSNSRSEMNVSTLELGDSALYLCASSLPIPGLARQGDTQYFGPGTRLTVL.

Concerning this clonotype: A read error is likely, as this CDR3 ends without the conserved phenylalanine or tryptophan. The CDR3 sequence is CASSPHPAGEIYEQYY. In DNA form, the CDR3 reads TGTGCCAGCAGCCCTCACCCCGCGGGGGAGATCTACGAGCAGTACTAC. The chain recombines TRBV7-9 with TRBJ2-7; 7 bases fit TRBD2. V gave up 5 bases and J gave up 3 bases; unmatched junction bases: 13. CDR3 length: 16 residues. CDR1 SEHNR and CDR2 FQNEAQ come from the germline V gene (reference sequence).

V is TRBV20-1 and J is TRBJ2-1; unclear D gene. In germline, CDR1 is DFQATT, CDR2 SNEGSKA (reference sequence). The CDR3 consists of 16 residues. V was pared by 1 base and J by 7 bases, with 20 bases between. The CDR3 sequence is CSARGFPEASRNEQFF. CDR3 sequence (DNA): TGCAGTGCTAGAGGATTCCCCGAGGCGAGCAGGAATGAGCAGTTCTTC.

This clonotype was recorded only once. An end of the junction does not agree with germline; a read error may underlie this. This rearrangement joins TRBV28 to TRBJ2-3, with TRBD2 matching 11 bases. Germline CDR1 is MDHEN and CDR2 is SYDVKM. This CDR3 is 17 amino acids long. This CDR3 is CASSLDWTSGRTDTQCF. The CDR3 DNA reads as TGTGCCAGCAGTTTGGATTGGACTAGCGGGCGCACAGATACGCAGTGTTTT.

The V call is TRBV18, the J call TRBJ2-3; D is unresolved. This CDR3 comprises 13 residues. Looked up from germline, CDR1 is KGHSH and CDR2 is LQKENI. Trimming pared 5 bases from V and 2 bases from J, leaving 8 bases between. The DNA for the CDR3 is TGTGCCAGCTCAGATAGCAACACAGATACGCAGTATTTT. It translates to CASSDSNTDTQYF.

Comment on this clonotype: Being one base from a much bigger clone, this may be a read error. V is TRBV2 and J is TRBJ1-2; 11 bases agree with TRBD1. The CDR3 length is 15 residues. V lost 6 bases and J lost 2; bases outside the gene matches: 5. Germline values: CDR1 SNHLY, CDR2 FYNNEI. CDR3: CASRTGQGDNYGYTF. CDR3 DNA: TGTGCCAGCAGAACGGGACAGGGGGACAACTATGGCTACACCTTC.